A single T cell receptor beta chain is shown here with its context. Some clones are missing from TCRdb's copy, which holds only in-frame ones; the method was immunoSEQ multiplex PCR. The sample contains about 190,000 clones, more than 85% of which appear only once. These data are taken from a study of blood T cell repertoires in COVID-19. The CDR3 is 15 amino acids. Germline V gene sequence: CDR1 MRHNA, CDR2 SNTAGT. V gave up 3 bases and J gave up 0 bases; unmatched junction bases: 2. The sequence came from a man aged 30 to 39 with acute or convalescent COVID-19. Sequences were obtained from peripheral blood. The chain employs TRBV6-4 and TRBJ2-5, with 9 bases fitting TRBD2. The chain's CDR3 is CASSESGGNQETQYF. As DNA, the CDR3 is TGTGCCAGCAGTGAGAGCGGGGGGAACCAAGAGACCCAGTACTTC.